Below, one TCR beta chain is given with its context. Trimming took 3 bases from V and 2 from J, leaving 10 bases between them. Germline V lookup: CDR1 SGHTA, CDR2 FQGNSA. The CDR3 contains 15 residues. The data stem from a study of cytomegalovirus exposure and HLA in healthy donors. PCR was performed using 60 Vbeta and 13 Jbeta primers. The table came from immunoSEQ multiplex PCR; TCRdb's copy has only in-frame clones and leaves some out. Among roughly 150,000 clones listed, approximately 80% were seen once. The chain recombines TRBV7-2 with TRBJ1-4; a possible D gene is TRBD1 (6 bases). Sequencing input: PBMCs. The source of this sequence is a woman aged 18 to 35 in good health and CMV-seronegative. CDR3 in DNA: TGTGCCAGCAGCTTCAACAGGGTGACTAATGAAAAACTGTTTTTT. This translates into CASSFNRVTNEKLFF.